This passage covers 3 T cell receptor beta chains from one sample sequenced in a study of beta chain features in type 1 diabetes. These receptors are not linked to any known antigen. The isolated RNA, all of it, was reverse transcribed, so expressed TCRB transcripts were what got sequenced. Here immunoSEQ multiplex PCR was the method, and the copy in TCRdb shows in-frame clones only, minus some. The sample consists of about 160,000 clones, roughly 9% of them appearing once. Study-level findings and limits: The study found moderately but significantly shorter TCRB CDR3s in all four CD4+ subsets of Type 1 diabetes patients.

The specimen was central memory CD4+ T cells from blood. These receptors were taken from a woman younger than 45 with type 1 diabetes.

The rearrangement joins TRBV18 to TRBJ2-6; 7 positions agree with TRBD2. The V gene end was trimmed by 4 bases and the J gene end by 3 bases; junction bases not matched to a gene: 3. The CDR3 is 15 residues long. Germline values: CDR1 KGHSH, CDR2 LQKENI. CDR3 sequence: CASSREGLGANVLTF. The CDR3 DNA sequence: TGTGCCAGCTCACGGGAGGGTCTTGGGGCCAACGTCCTGACTTTC.

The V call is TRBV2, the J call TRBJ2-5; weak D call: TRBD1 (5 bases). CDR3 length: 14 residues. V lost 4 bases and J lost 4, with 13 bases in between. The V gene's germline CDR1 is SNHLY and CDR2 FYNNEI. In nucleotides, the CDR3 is TGTGCCAGCAGTGCAGGGCCTAGGGGAGAGACCCAGTACTTC. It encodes CASSAGPRGETQYF.

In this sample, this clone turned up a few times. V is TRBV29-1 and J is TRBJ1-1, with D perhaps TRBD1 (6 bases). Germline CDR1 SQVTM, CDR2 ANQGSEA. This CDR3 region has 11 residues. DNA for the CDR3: TGCTCGGGGGGCGAGGACACTGAAGCTTTCTTT. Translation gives CSGGEDTEAFF.